The 30 T cell receptor beta chains presented below share a single source sample, sequenced in a study of cytomegalovirus exposure and HLA in healthy donors. 13 Jbeta primers and 60 Vbeta primers were used for the PCR. Sequencing used immunoSEQ multiplex PCR; TCRdb keeps in-frame clones, though not all of them. The sample has some 90,000 clones; around 79% are singletons. Material for sequencing was PBMCs. Receptors were obtained from a female donor in good health and CMV-seropositive.

The chain employs TRBV7-6 and TRBJ2-3; 14 bases fit TRBD2. The CDR3 loop spans 19 amino acids. CDR1 and CDR2 (germline): SGHVS, FNYEAQ. V dropped 5 bases and J dropped 4; count of bases not matched to a gene: 14. The chain's CDR3 is CASSPRTSGRYGAADTQYF. In nucleotides, the CDR3 is TGTGCCAGCAGCCCCCGGACTAGCGGGAGGTATGGAGCCGCAGATACGCAGTATTTT.

The chain recombines TRBV4-1 with TRBJ1-5, with D perhaps matching TRBD1 (5 bases). V lost 4 bases to trimming and J lost 2 bases, with 15 bases between them. This CDR3 has 16 residues. The V gene's germline CDR1 is MGHRA and CDR2 YSYEKL. The CDR3 DNA is TGCGCCAGCAGCCTATTTGACACAGGTGGCAATCAGCCCCAGCATTTT. This codes for CASSLFDTGGNQPQHF.

The V gene is TRBV7-2, the J gene TRBJ1-5, with TRBD1 as a possible D gene (5 bases). CDR1 is SGHTA, CDR2 FQGNSA, per germline. The CDR3 totals 15 residues. The ends were cut back, 4 bases at V and 0 bases at J, with 10 bases in the middle. The CDR3 region is CASSWHRSSNQPQHF. The CDR3 DNA reads as TGTGCCAGCAGCTGGCACAGGAGTAGCAATCAGCCCCAGCATTTT.

V gene TRBV4-3 combines with J gene TRBJ2-3; no clear D gene. The CDR3 is made up of 14 amino acids. Trimming left V 2 bases short and J 6 bases short, with 12 bases between. Germline V gene sequence: CDR1 LGHNA, CDR2 YSLEER. CDR3 sequence (DNA): TGCGCCAGCAGCCAAATGAGGTCGTCGGATACGCAGTATTTT. Its protein product is CASSQMRSSDTQYF.

The chain combines TRBV29-1 with TRBJ1-1; D gene unclear. CDR1 is SQVTM and CDR2 is ANQGSEA in the germline V gene. V was cut by 4 bases and J by 1 base, with 10 bases left in between. This CDR3 is built from 13 residues. CDR3 region: CSVGVTENTEAFF. CDR3 in DNA: TGCAGCGTTGGGGTTACAGAGAACACTGAAGCTTTCTTT.

This clone was observed a handful of times. V gene TRBV28 combines with J gene TRBJ1-1; 8 bases fit TRBD1. Germline values: CDR1 MDHEN, CDR2 SYDVKM. With 4 bases clipped from V and 0 bases from J, the junction kept 7 bases outside the gene matches. The CDR3 is made up of 16 amino acids. Here the CDR3 reads CASSSPKGQVNTEAFF. CDR3 nucleotide sequence: TGTGCCAGCAGTTCCCCAAAGGGACAGGTGAACACTGAAGCTTTCTTT.

The CDR3 loop is CASSVRYSPLHF. The DNA for the CDR3 is TGTGCCAGCAGTGTCAGGTACTCACCCCTCCACTTT. The chain joins TRBV6-1 to TRBJ1-6; D unresolved. The V and J ends lost 4 bases and 10 bases respectively, with 8 bases between them. CDR1 and CDR2 (germline): MNHNS, SASEGT. This CDR3 is built from 12 residues.

The V call is TRBV9, the J call TRBJ1-2, with 7 bases lining up with TRBD1. Germline loops: CDR1 SGDLS, CDR2 YYNGEE. The ends lost 4 bases at V and 5 bases at J; junction bases unmatched: 11. This CDR3 has 15 amino acids. CDR3: CASSTSPGTEYGYTF. The CDR3 DNA is TGTGCCAGCAGCACTTCCCCCGGGACAGAATATGGCTACACCTTC. The full variable domain, with the rest looked up from reference TRBV9 and TRBJ1-2, is DSGVTQTPKHLITATGQRVTLRCSPRSGDLSVYWYQQSLDQGLQFLIQYYNGEERAKGNILERFSAQQFPDLHSELNLSSLELGDSALYFCASSTSPGTEYGYTFGSGTRLTVV.

The chain combines TRBV5-6 with TRBJ2-2, with D perhaps matching TRBD2 (6 bases). The germline V gene has CDR1 SGHDT and CDR2 YYEEEE. Trimming cost V 4 bases and J 5 bases, with 18 bases left between them. This CDR3 has 16 residues. The CDR3 sequence is CASSPQTRTVTGELFF. The CDR3, as DNA: TGTGCCAGCAGCCCTCAGACTAGGACTGTGACCGGGGAGCTGTTTTTT.

The chain carries TRBV7-2 and TRBJ1-5, with D perhaps TRBD1 (5 bases). The CDR3 spans 15 residues. CDR1 and CDR2 from the germline V gene are SGHTA and FQGNSA. Trimming shortened V by 5 bases and J by 4 bases, and 15 bases separated the two germline ends. CDR3 amino acids: CASSLSRGRNQPQHF. DNA for the CDR3: TGTGCCAGCAGCCTCTCCCGGGGGAGGAATCAGCCCCAGCATTTT.

The chain employs TRBV4-2 and TRBJ1-2, with D uncertain. Trimming left V 8 bases short and J 8 bases short, with 27 bases between. CDR1 is LGHNA, CDR2 YNFKEQ, per germline. The CDR3 is 16 residues long. CDR3 nucleotides: TGTGCCAGCGGAGACCTTACTAGGAGGTTTCAGGAGGGCTACACCTTC. As protein: CASGDLTRRFQEGYTF.

This chain links TRBV11-3 with TRBJ1-4; a possible D gene is TRBD1 (5 bases). This CDR3 has 15 amino acids. The V gene lost 3 bases and the J gene lost 0 bases, with 8 bases spanning the gap. The V gene's germline CDR1 is SGHNT and CDR2 YENEEA. CDR3 sequence (DNA): TGTGCCAGCAGCTTTCGACAGACAACTAATGAAAAACTGTTTTTT. Its protein is CASSFRQTTNEKLFF.

V usage is TRBV4-1 and J usage is TRBJ1-5; D not certain. Trimming took 4 bases from V and 10 from J, leaving 14 bases between them. Germline CDR1 is MGHRA and CDR2 is YSYEKL. This CDR3 is 13 amino acids long. As DNA, the CDR3 is TGCGCCAGCAGCCCGGAAGCGGGAATTCCCCAGCATTTT. The encoded protein is CASSPEAGIPQHF.

This clone showed up just a few times. This chain uses TRBV5-1 with TRBJ2-1, with D tentatively TRBD2 (5 bases). The germline V gene encodes CDR1 SGHRS and CDR2 YFSETQ. The CDR3 runs to 14 residues. Trimming shortened V by 1 base and J by 8 bases, and 13 bases separated the two germline ends. The CDR3 nucleotides are TGCGCCAGCAGCTTGACTAGTGGGGTTGATGAGCAGTTCTTC. It translates to CASSLTSGVDEQFF.

The chain employs TRBV29-1 and TRBJ2-1, with 7 bases aligning to TRBD2. Trimming at V came to 6 bases and at J to 7 bases, leaving 12 bases not matched to a gene. The CDR3 contains 14 residues. The germline V gene has CDR1 SQVTM and CDR2 ANQGSEA. CDR3 protein: CSVDGTGGRNEQFF. The CDR3 nucleotides read TGCAGCGTGGACGGGACTGGCGGGAGAAATGAGCAGTTCTTC.

The gene calls are TRBV6-5 and TRBJ2-3, with 12 bases lining up with TRBD2. This CDR3 is built from 16 residues. With 4 bases clipped from V and 2 bases from J, the junction kept 4 bases outside the gene matches. Per germline, CDR1 MNHEY and CDR2 SVGAGI. The CDR3 DNA reads as TGTGCCAGCAGTTCGGGACTAGCGGGTGCCACAGATACGCAGTATTTT. Its translation is CASSSGLAGATDTQYF.

The genes are TRBV7-2 and TRBJ1-5; TRBD1 agrees at 7 bases. The CDR3 runs 16 residues. Germline V gene sequence: CDR1 SGHTA, CDR2 FQGNSA. V lost 5 bases to trimming and J lost 7 bases; unmatched junction nucleotides: 14. The CDR3, as DNA: TGTGCCAGCAGCCAGGGGGGAAATCGTCGTGAACAGCCCCAGCATTTT. Translation: CASSQGGNRREQPQHF.

The V and J genes are TRBV4-1 and TRBJ2-7, with D possibly being TRBD2 (6 bases). Trimming removed 1 base from V and 0 bases from J, with 13 bases in between. The CDR3 has 16 amino acids. Germline values: CDR1 MGHRA, CDR2 YSYEKL. CDR3 bases: TGCGCCAGCAGCCAAGCCGGGACTGAGAGCTCCTACGAGCAGTACTTC. Amino acids: CASSQAGTESSYEQYF.

The chain uses TRBV4-3 and TRBJ1-2, with D unresolved. Germline V gene lookup returns CDR1 LGHNA and CDR2 YSLEER. Trimming took 1 base from V and 4 from J, leaving 4 bases between them. CDR3 length equals 12 residues. The CDR3 DNA follows: TGCGCCAGCAGCCAAGGGCCCTATGGCTACACCTTC. This translates into CASSQGPYGYTF.

The chain carries TRBV9 and TRBJ2-2; TRBD2 is a possible D gene (6 bases). Per the germline V gene, CDR1 is SGDLS and CDR2 is YYNGEE. V was clipped by 3 bases and J by 0 bases, with 12 bases between them. This CDR3 is built from 16 residues. CDR3 loop: CASSARDFTNTGELFF. In DNA, the CDR3 is TGTGCCAGCAGCGCCCGGGACTTTACGAACACCGGGGAGCTGTTTTTT.

This clone was found a few times. V and J are TRBV6-6 and TRBJ1-1, with D perhaps matching TRBD1 (6 bases). Germline values: CDR1 MNHNY, CDR2 SVGAGI (reference sequence). V was cut by 5 bases and J by 5 bases, with 18 bases left in between. This CDR3 spans 15 amino acids. CDR3 sequence (DNA): TGTGCCAGCAGTAGCGGTGGGGGCGTTGGAACTGAAGCTTTCTTT. As protein: CASSSGGGVGTEAFF.

The chain combines TRBV5-1 with TRBJ1-1; D gene uncertain. The CDR3 is 15 amino acids. CDR1 is SGHRS and CDR2 is YFSETQ in the germline V gene. Between the trimmed V and J ends, which lost 0 bases and 4 bases, there was a span of 13 bases. The CDR3 is CASSLERREGTEAFF. The CDR3 nucleotides read TGCGCCAGCAGCTTGGAGAGGAGGGAGGGCACTGAAGCTTTCTTT.

This clone was found a few times. This sequence joins TRBV15 and TRBJ1-2; D is unclear. Germline lookup yields CDR1 LNHNV and CDR2 YYDKDF (reference sequence). This CDR3 spans 16 amino acids. Between the trimmed V and J ends, which lost 0 bases and 8 bases, there was a span of 19 bases. This CDR3 reads CATSRDGKRGPGGYTF. The CDR3 DNA follows: TGTGCCACCAGCAGAGATGGAAAGCGAGGGCCGGGCGGCTACACCTTC.

The chain carries TRBV19 and TRBJ1-5, with a weak D call TRBD1 (5 bases). V lost 6 bases to trimming and J lost 3 bases, with 12 bases between them. The CDR3 runs to 14 residues. Germline V gene sequence: CDR1 LNHDA, CDR2 SQIVND (reference sequence). The CDR3 sequence: CASSFRDLNQPQHF. The CDR3 nucleotides read TGTGCCAGTAGCTTCAGGGATCTCAATCAGCCCCAGCATTTT.

This rearrangement joins TRBV7-2 to TRBJ1-2, with 9 nucleotides matching TRBD1. Unmatched junction bases numbered 14, after V lost 2 bases and J lost 4 bases. Germline lookup yields CDR1 SGHTA and CDR2 FQGNSA. The CDR3 extends over 18 amino acids. The CDR3 sequence is CASSLFTGQGTRSYGYTF. CDR3 sequence (DNA): TGTGCCAGCAGCTTATTTACGGGACAGGGTACGAGATCCTATGGCTACACCTTC.

J is TRBJ1-2 and V is TRBV5-1; D might be TRBD1 (5 bases). The germline V and J ends were trimmed by 4 bases and 5 bases, with 18 bases remaining between them. The CDR3 is made up of 15 amino acids. Germline CDR1 reads SGHRS; CDR2 reads YFSETQ. The CDR3 reads CASSAEQEANYGYTF. The CDR3 DNA reads as TGCGCCAGCAGCGCAGAACAGGAAGCAAATTATGGCTACACCTTC.

The genes are TRBV7-9 and TRBJ1-1; D is possibly TRBD1 (5 bases). V lost 1 base and J lost 1, with 16 bases in between. The CDR3 consists of 17 residues. Germline-derived CDR1 and CDR2 are SEHNR and FQNEAQ (reference sequence). The CDR3 sequence is CASSLVRGMKKNTEAFF. The CDR3 DNA is TGTGCCAGCAGCTTAGTAAGGGGAATGAAGAAGAACACTGAAGCTTTCTTT.

There are a few counts of this clone. The V and J genes are TRBV6-5 and TRBJ2-7; D perhaps matches TRBD2 (6 bases). V shed 7 bases and J shed 5 bases, with 12 bases lying between them. This CDR3 comprises 12 residues. The germline V gene encodes CDR1 MNHEY and CDR2 SVGAGI. The DNA for the CDR3 is TGTGCCAGCAACTGCGCGGGGAACGAGCAGTACTTC. This codes for CASNCAGNEQYF.

The chain links TRBV29-1 to TRBJ2-7; TRBD1 matches 9 bases. Germline V gives CDR1 SQVTM, CDR2 ANQGSEA. The CDR3 sequence is 14 residues long. The J segment lost 3 bases and the V segment lost 5 bases, leaving 8 bases of the junction unmatched. In DNA, the CDR3 is TGCAGCGTTAAAGGATCGACAGGGGGCTACGAGCAGTACTTC. This sequence encodes CSVKGSTGGYEQYF.

The chain's CDR3 is CATSRVRQATYEQYF. As DNA, the CDR3 is TGTGCCACCAGCAGAGTCAGGCAGGCAACCTACGAGCAGTACTTC. J is TRBJ2-7 and V is TRBV15; unclear D gene. V gave up 1 base and J gave up 2 bases, with 12 bases separating them. The germline CDR1 and CDR2 sequences are LNHNV and YYDKDF (reference sequence). The CDR3 sequence is 15 residues long.